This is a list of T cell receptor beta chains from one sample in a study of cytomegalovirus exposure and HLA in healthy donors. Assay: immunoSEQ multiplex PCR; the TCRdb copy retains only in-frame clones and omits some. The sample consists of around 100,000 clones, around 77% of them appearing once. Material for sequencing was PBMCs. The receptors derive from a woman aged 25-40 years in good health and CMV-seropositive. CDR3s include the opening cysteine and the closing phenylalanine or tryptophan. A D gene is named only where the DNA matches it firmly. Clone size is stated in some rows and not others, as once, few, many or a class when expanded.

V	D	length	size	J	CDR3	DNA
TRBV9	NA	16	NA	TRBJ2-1	CASSVATGTSQNEQFF	TGTGCCAGCAGCGTAGCAACCGGGACATCCCAAAATGAGCAGTTCTTC
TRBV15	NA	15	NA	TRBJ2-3	CATSEGGAGTDTQYF	TGTGCCACCAGCGAGGGCGGGGCGGGCACAGATACGCAGTATTTT
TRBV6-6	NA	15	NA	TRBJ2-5	CASSRVVDRPETQYF	TGTGCCAGCAGCCGAGTGGTCGACAGGCCTGAGACCCAGTACTTC
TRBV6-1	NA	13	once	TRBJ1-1	CASSRGKNTEAFF	TGTGCCAGCAGTAGGGGGAAGAACACTGAAGCTTTCTTT
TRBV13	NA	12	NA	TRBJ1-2	CASSSTSYGYTF	TGTGCCAGCAGCTCCACTAGCTATGGCTACACCTTC
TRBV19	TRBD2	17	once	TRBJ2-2	CASSQTSGRGNTGELFF	TGTGCCAGTAGCCAGACTAGCGGGAGAGGGAACACCGGGGAGCTGTTTTTT
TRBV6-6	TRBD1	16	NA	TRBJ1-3	CASRDTGTDSGNTIYF	TGTGCCAGCAGGGACACCGGGACAGACTCTGGAAACACCATATATTTT
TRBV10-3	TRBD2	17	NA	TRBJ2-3	CAISGRLSGRATDTQYF	TGTGCCATCAGTGGGAGGCTCAGCGGGAGGGCCACAGATACGCAGTATTTT
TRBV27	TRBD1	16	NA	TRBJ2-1	CASSPGQRNGNNEQFF	TGTGCCAGCAGTCCGGGACAGCGTAATGGAAACAATGAGCAGTTCTTC
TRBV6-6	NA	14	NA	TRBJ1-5	CASSWTVSNQPQHF	TGTGCCAGCAGTTGGACAGTTAGCAATCAGCCCCAGCATTTT
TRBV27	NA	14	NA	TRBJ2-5	CASSWRGTGETQYF	TGTGCCAGCAGTTGGCGGGGAACGGGAGAGACCCAGTACTTC
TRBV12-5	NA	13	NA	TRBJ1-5	CASGLELHQPQHF	TGTGCTAGTGGTTTAGAGCTTCATCAGCCCCAGCATTTT
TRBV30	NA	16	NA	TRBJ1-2	CAWSPIGRAASYGYTF	TGTGCCTGGAGTCCTATAGGCAGGGCGGCGTCCTATGGCTACACCTTC
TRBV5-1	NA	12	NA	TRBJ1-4	CASTAGDEKLFF	TGCGCCAGCACCGCGGGGGATGAAAAACTGTTTTTT
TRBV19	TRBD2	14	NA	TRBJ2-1	CASGLAVSYNEQFF	TGTGCCAGCGGACTAGCGGTCTCCTACAATGAGCAGTTCTTC
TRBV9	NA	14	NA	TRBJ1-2	CASSVASQAAGYTF	TGTGCCAGCAGCGTAGCCTCACAGGCGGCTGGCTACACCTTC
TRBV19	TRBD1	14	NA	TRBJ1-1	CASSDQGAYTEAFF	TGTGCCAGTAGCGATCAGGGGGCCTATACTGAAGCTTTCTTT
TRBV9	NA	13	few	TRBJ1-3	CASSVGGGHTIYF	TGTGCCAGCAGCGTAGGCGGGGGACACACCATATATTTT
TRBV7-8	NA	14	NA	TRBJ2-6	CASSLAAGANVLTF	TGTGCCAGCAGCTTAGCCGCGGGGGCCAACGTCCTGACTTTC
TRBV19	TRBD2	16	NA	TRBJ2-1	CASSISVAGWGNEQFF	TGTGCCAGTAGTATATCCGTAGCGGGTTGGGGAAATGAGCAGTTCTTC
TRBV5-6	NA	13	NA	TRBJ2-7	CASSYGVSYEQYF	TGTGCCAGCAGCTACGGGGTCTCCTACGAGCAGTACTTC
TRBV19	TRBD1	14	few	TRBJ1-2	CASSMGDRVNGYTF	TGTGCCAGTAGTATGGGGGACAGGGTTAATGGCTACACCTTC
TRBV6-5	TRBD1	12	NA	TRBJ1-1	CASSYSTGPAFF	TGTGCCAGCAGTTACTCGACAGGGCCAGCTTTCTTT
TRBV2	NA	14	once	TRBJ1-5	CASSEVAKDQPQHF	TGTGCCAGCAGTGAGGTGGCAAAAGATCAGCCCCAGCATTTT
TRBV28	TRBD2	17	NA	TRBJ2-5	CASSFILAGANQETQYF	TGTGCCAGCAGTTTTATACTAGCGGGCGCTAACCAAGAGACCCAGTACTTC
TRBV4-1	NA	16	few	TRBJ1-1	CASSQKKGNPNTEAFF	TGCGCCAGCAGCCAAAAAAAGGGGAATCCGAACACTGAAGCTTTCTTT
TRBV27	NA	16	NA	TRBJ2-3	CASSQNRGARTDTQYF	TGTGCCAGCAGCCAGAATCGCGGGGCGCGCACAGATACGCAGTATTTT
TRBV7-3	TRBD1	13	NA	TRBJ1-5	CASSLQQGQPQHF	TGTGCCAGCAGCTTGCAACAGGGGCAGCCCCAGCATTTT
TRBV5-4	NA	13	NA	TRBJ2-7	CASSPGGPKEQYF	TGTGCCAGCAGCCCCGGCGGCCCTAAGGAGCAGTACTTC